The sample holds a few counts of the clone carrying this T cell receptor beta chain. These data belong to a study of blood T cell repertoires in COVID-19. Sequenced by immunoSEQ multiplex PCR; TCRdb stores in-frame clones only, minus some. The top ten clones hold more than 3% of a sample with 200,000 to 250,000 clones, 70% to 85% of them seen once. V was clipped by 6 bases and J by 3 bases, with 11 bases between them. Germline V gene data show CDR1 as LNHDA and CDR2 as SQIVND (reference sequence). CDR3 length: 13 amino acids. The sequence came from a woman aged 55-70 years who had recovered from COVID-19. The chain uses TRBV19 and TRBJ1-1; D remains ambiguous. The sample consisted of PBMCs or T cells enriched from blood (not recorded which). The CDR3 here is CASRSRRDTEAFF. The CDR3 region has the DNA TGTGCCAGTAGGTCACGCCGGGACACTGAAGCTTTCTTT. Filled out from reference TRBV19 and TRBJ1-1, the complete variable domain reads DGGITQSPKYLFRKEGQNVTLSCEQNLNHDAMYWYRQDPGQGLRLIYYSQIVNDFQKGDIAEGYSVSREKKESFPLTVTSAQKNPTAFYLCASRSRRDTEAFFGQGTRLTVV.